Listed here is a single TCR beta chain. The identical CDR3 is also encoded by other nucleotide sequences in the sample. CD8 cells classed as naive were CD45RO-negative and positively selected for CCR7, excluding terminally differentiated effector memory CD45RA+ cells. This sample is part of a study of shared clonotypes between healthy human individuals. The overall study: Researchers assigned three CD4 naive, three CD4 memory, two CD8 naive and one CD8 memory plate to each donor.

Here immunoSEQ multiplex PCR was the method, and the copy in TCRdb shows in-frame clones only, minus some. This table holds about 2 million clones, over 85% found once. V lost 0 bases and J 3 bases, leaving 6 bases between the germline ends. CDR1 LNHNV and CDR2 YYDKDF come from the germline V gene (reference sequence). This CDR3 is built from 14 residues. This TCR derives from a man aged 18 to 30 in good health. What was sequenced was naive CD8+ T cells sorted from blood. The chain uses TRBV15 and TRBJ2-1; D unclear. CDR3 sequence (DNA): TGTGCCACCAGCAGAGATCTTGACTACAATGAGCAGTTCTTC. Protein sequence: CATSRDLDYNEQFF.